Given below is one TCR beta chain in context. What it binds is unknown. The record originates from a study of T cell responses to AZD1222 COVID-19 vaccine. On the study more broadly: Second-dose groups at about 4 or about 12 weeks were pooled.

General observations from the study: The donors showed a predominance of white British ancestry and of females, with possible underestimation of clonal diversity. At 160-218 and 743-854, vaccine-associated CD4 TCRs were dominant, and they spanned spike. Just 6 or 7 people given AZD1222 tested seropositive at baseline.

From germline, CDR1 is LGHNT and CDR2 FRNRAP. V dropped 1 base and J dropped 2 bases, with 6 bases sitting between them. This CDR3 region has 14 residues. Only in-frame clones appear in the TCRdb table, and some are missing; sequencing was by immunoSEQ multiplex PCR. This sample carries some 120,000 clones, roughly nine tenths of them seen once, and the ten largest clones take 28%. This clonotype was sampled from an adult in good health. V usage is TRBV12-5 and J usage is TRBJ1-3, with D perhaps matching TRBD1 (6 bases). Source: peripheral blood, taken on day 0 of AZD1222 vaccination. The CDR3, as DNA: TGTGCTAGTGGTTTGGGACAGGCTGGAAACACCATATATTTT. Its protein product is CASGLGQAGNTIYF.